The 6 T cell receptor beta chains below come from one sample, sequenced in a study of cytomegalovirus exposure and HLA in healthy donors. The PCR was carried out with 60 Vbeta primers and 13 Jbeta primers. Assay: immunoSEQ multiplex PCR; the TCRdb copy retains only in-frame clones and omits some. The sample lists 120,000 or so clones; more than 70% were seen once. Specimen: PBMCs. The receptors were sampled from a man in his forties or fifties in good health and CMV-seropositive.

This clone was detected a few times. The chain joins TRBV5-1 to TRBJ1-2; a possible D gene is TRBD1 (6 bases). With 3 bases removed from V and 3 bases from J, the gap between germline ends came to 12 bases. The CDR3 runs to 14 residues. The germline V gene has CDR1 SGHRS and CDR2 YFSETQ. CDR3 in DNA: TGCGCCAGCAGCTCGGGGGGCAGGTACTATGGCTACACCTTC. This sequence encodes CASSSGGRYYGYTF.

The chain joins TRBV5-1 to TRBJ2-7, with 9 bases aligning to TRBD2. Germline V gene sequence: CDR1 SGHRS, CDR2 YFSETQ. The length of the CDR3 is 14 residues. Germline trimming cut 4 bases from V and 1 base from J; bases unmatched to any gene: 3. This CDR3 reads CASSASGVSYEQYF. DNA of the CDR3: TGCGCCAGCAGCGCTAGCGGGGTTTCCTACGAGCAGTACTTC.

The CDR3 DNA follows: TGTGCCAGCAGTGAAGCATTGACAGGGGGTGAGGATCAGCCCCAGCATTTT. This translates into CASSEALTGGEDQPQHF. The chain has TRBV2 and TRBJ1-5, with 9 bases matching TRBD1. V was pared by 0 bases and J by 5 bases, with 8 bases of the junction left unmatched. The CDR3 has 17 residues. Germline CDR1 reads SNHLY; CDR2 reads FYNNEI.

This chain connects TRBV14 to TRBJ2-5; 9 nucleotides line up with TRBD2. Germline loops: CDR1 SGHDN, CDR2 FVKESK. The CDR3 consists of 15 residues. J lost 1 base, V lost 6 bases, and 6 bases had no gene match. The CDR3 sequence: CASSSSGAIQETQYF. CDR3 bases: TGTGCCAGCAGTTCTAGCGGGGCGATCCAAGAGACCCAGTACTTC.

DNA for the CDR3: TGTGCCAGCAGCGATAGCGGCCAAGAGACCCAGTACTTC. As protein: CASSDSGQETQYF. The chain uses TRBV9 and TRBJ2-5, with D possibly TRBD2 on 6 matching bases. The CDR3 length is 13 residues. The V end lost 3 bases, the J end lost 1 base, and 7 bases lay between the germline ends. Germline CDR1 and CDR2: SGDLS and YYNGEE. Filled out from reference TRBV9 and TRBJ2-5, the complete variable domain reads DSGVTQTPKHLITATGQRVTLRCSPRSGDLSVYWYQQSLDQGLQFLIQYYNGEERAKGNILERFSAQQFPDLHSELNLSSLELGDSALYFCASSDSGQETQYFGPGTRLLVL.

This chain uses TRBV5-1 with TRBJ2-7, with D perhaps TRBD2 (6 bases). Trimming took off 4 bases at V and 0 bases at J, with 23 bases between the two ends. The CDR3 runs 18 residues. Germline-derived CDR1 and CDR2 are SGHRS and YFSETQ. DNA for the CDR3: TGCGCCAGCAGCCCCCGATATCTGGGACTCGCGAGCTCCTACGAGCAGTACTTC. Its translation: CASSPRYLGLASSYEQYF.